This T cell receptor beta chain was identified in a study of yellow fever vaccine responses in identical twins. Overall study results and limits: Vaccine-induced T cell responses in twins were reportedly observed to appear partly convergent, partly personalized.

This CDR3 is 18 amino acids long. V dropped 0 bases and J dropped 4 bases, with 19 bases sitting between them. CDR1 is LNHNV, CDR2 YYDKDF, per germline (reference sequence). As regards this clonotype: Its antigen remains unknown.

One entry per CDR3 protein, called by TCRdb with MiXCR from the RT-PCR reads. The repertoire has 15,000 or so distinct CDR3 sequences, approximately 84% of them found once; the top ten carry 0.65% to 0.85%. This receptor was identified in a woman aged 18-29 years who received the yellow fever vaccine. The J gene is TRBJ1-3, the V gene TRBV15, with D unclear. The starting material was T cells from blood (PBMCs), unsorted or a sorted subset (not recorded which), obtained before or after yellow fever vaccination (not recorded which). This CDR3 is CATSRDLANSAAGNTIYF. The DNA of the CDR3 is TGTGCCACCAGCAGAGATTTGGCTAACTCAGCCGCCGGAAACACCATATATTTT. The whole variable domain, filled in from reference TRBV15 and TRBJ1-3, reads DAMVIQNPRYQVTQFGKPVTLSCSQTLNHNVMYWYQQKSSQAPKLLFHYYDKDFNNEADTPDNFQSRRPNTSFCFLDIRSPGLGDTAMYLCATSRDLANSAAGNTIYFGEGSWLTVV.